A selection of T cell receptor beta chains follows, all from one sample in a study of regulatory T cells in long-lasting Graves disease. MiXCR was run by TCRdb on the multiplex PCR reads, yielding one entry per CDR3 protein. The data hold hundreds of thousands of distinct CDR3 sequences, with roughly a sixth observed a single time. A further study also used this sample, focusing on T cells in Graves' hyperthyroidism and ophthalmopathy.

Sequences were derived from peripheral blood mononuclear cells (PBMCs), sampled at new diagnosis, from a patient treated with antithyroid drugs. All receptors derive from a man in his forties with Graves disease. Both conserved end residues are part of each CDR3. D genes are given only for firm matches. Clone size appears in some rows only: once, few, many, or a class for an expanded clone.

CDR3nt: TGCAGTGCTAGAGTGCCAGGGGGGCGCGATGAGCAGTTCTTC
CDR3aa: CSARVPGGRDEQFF
j_gene: TRBJ2-1
abundance: -
len: 14
v_gene: TRBV20-1
d_gene: -

CDR3nt: TGTGCCAGCTCACCACTTTCCGGGACAGGGGTCGGAGCTTTCTTT
CDR3aa: CASSPLSGTGVGAFF
j_gene: TRBJ1-1
abundance: many
len: 15
v_gene: TRBV18
d_gene: TRBD1

CDR3nt: TGTGCCACCGCCGGGACAGGGCTTGGCTACACCTTC
CDR3aa: CATAGTGLGYTF
j_gene: TRBJ1-2
abundance: many
len: 12
v_gene: TRBV27
d_gene: TRBD1

CDR3nt: TGCAGTGCTAGAGACTCCGTAGAGCAGCCCCAGCATTTT
CDR3aa: CSARDSVEQPQHF
j_gene: TRBJ1-5
abundance: -
len: 13
v_gene: TRBV20-1
d_gene: -

CDR3nt: TGTGCCAGCAGTTCCGGCCCTAGGCGCGAGCAGTACTTC
CDR3aa: CASSSGPRREQYF
j_gene: TRBJ2-7
abundance: -
len: 13
v_gene: TRBV12-3/TRBV12-4
d_gene: -

CDR3nt: TGTGCCAGCACCGGGACAGGGGCCTACGAGCAGTACTTC
CDR3aa: CASTGTGAYEQYF
j_gene: TRBJ2-7
abundance: many
len: 13
v_gene: TRBV2
d_gene: TRBD1

CDR3nt: TGTGCCAGCAGCTTAGTAGCGTCTGGAAACACCATATATTTT
CDR3aa: CASSLVASGNTIYF
j_gene: TRBJ1-3
abundance: many
len: 14
v_gene: TRBV11-3
d_gene: -

CDR3nt: TGTGCCAGCTCACCCGCAGGGGTGGGGCGGTACGAGCAGTACTTC
CDR3aa: CASSPAGVGRYEQYF
j_gene: TRBJ2-7
abundance: few
len: 15
v_gene: TRBV18
d_gene: -

CDR3nt: TGTGCCAGCAGCCTGAGGGGAAGCGGGGAGCTGTTTTTT
CDR3aa: CASSLRGSGELFF
j_gene: TRBJ2-2
abundance: many
len: 13
v_gene: TRBV3-1
d_gene: -

CDR3nt: TGTGCCAGCAGCTTAGCGGCCAGATTGTCGAGCTTTAACGAGCAGTACTTC
CDR3aa: CASSLAARLSSFNEQYF
j_gene: TRBJ2-7
abundance: few
len: 17
v_gene: TRBV11-2
d_gene: -

CDR3nt: TGTGCCAGGTGGGAGCGAGTGGACAGGGGCCACCAAGAGACCCAGTACTTC
CDR3aa: CARWERVDRGHQETQYF
j_gene: TRBJ2-5
abundance: -
len: 17
v_gene: TRBV11-3
d_gene: TRBD1

CDR3nt: TGTGCCAGCAGTGTAACCCCCGGGACACTGAACACCGGGGAGCTGTTTTTT
CDR3aa: CASSVTPGTLNTGELFF
j_gene: TRBJ2-2
abundance: -
len: 17
v_gene: TRBV25-1
d_gene: -

CDR3nt: TGTGCCAGCAGCTTTAGTTTCGCGGAGTTTGGAAACACCATATATTTT
CDR3aa: CASSFSFAEFGNTIYF
j_gene: TRBJ1-3
abundance: -
len: 16
v_gene: TRBV7-2
d_gene: -

CDR3nt: TGTGCCAGCAGTGAATCTGGGGTGCAAAACATTCAGTACTTC
CDR3aa: CASSESGVQNIQYF
j_gene: TRBJ2-4
abundance: many
len: 14
v_gene: TRBV2
d_gene: -

CDR3nt: TGTGCCAGCAGTTCACTCCCCAGGGATTACGGGCAGTACTTC
CDR3aa: CASSSLPRDYGQYF
j_gene: TRBJ2-7
abundance: -
len: 14
v_gene: TRBV28
d_gene: -

CDR3nt: TGTGCCAGCAGTCCACTGACTTGGCGGAACACCATATATTTT
CDR3aa: CASSPLTWRNTIYF
j_gene: TRBJ1-3
abundance: few
len: 14
v_gene: TRBV12-3/TRBV12-4
d_gene: -

CDR3nt: TGTGCCAGCAGCTTAATGGGGGGGACAGATACGCAGTATTTT
CDR3aa: CASSLMGGTDTQYF
j_gene: TRBJ2-3
abundance: -
len: 14
v_gene: TRBV7-3
d_gene: TRBD2

CDR3nt: TGTGCCAGCAGTTTATTTTCAGGCTCGAACACCGGGGAGCTGTTTTTT
CDR3aa: CASSLFSGSNTGELFF
j_gene: TRBJ2-2
abundance: -
len: 16
v_gene: TRBV27
d_gene: -

CDR3nt: TGTGCCACCAGGGAGGCCTCCGGGGAGCTGTTTTTT
CDR3aa: CATREASGELFF
j_gene: TRBJ2-2
abundance: few
len: 12
v_gene: TRBV24-1
d_gene: -

CDR3nt: TGTGCCTGGAGACGTATCGGGGCTAACTATGGCTACACCTTC
CDR3aa: CAWRRIGANYGYTF
j_gene: TRBJ1-2
abundance: -
len: 14
v_gene: TRBV30
d_gene: -

CDR3nt: TGTGCCAGCGGGGGGCGCGACGAGCAGTACTTC
CDR3aa: CASGGRDEQYF
j_gene: TRBJ2-7
abundance: many
len: 11
v_gene: TRBV28
d_gene: -

CDR3nt: TGCGCCAGCAGCTTGGAACAGGGCAATGAGCAGTTCTTC
CDR3aa: CASSLEQGNEQFF
j_gene: TRBJ2-1
abundance: many
len: 13
v_gene: TRBV5-1
d_gene: -

CDR3nt: TGTGCCAGCAGTGCACACCCGGGACAGGGGACAACTAATGAAAAACTGTTTTTT
CDR3aa: CASSAHPGQGTTNEKLFF
j_gene: TRBJ1-4
abundance: few
len: 18
v_gene: TRBV12-3/TRBV12-4
d_gene: TRBD1

CDR3nt: TGCAGTGCAACTGGTCGGGCTACCTACGAGCAGTACTTC
CDR3aa: CSATGRATYEQYF
j_gene: TRBJ2-7
abundance: many
len: 13
v_gene: TRBV20-1
d_gene: -

CDR3nt: TGTGCCAGCAGTTTAAAGGGAAATGGCTACACCTTC
CDR3aa: CASSLKGNGYTF
j_gene: TRBJ1-2
abundance: -
len: 12
v_gene: TRBV28
d_gene: -

CDR3nt: TGTGCCAGCAGCCTTCTAGCGGGGGGACCTAGCACAGATACGCAGTATTTT
CDR3aa: CASSLLAGGPSTDTQYF
j_gene: TRBJ2-3
abundance: many
len: 17
v_gene: TRBV5-1
d_gene: TRBD2

CDR3nt: TGTGCCAGCAGCTTGTTAACAGGTGACACCGGGGAGCTGTTTTTT
CDR3aa: CASSLLTGDTGELFF
j_gene: TRBJ2-2
abundance: many
len: 15
v_gene: TRBV7-9
d_gene: -

CDR3nt: TGTGCCAGCAGTTACCCGCCGACGGGCCCTAGGGGCGAGCAGTACTTC
CDR3aa: CASSYPPTGPRGEQYF
j_gene: TRBJ2-7
abundance: -
len: 16
v_gene: TRBV6-2/TRBV6-3
d_gene: -

CDR3nt: TGTGCCACCAGCAGAGGGAGGCGGTTGGATTCACCCCTCCACTTT
CDR3aa: CATSRGRRLDSPLHF
j_gene: TRBJ1-6
abundance: -
len: 15
v_gene: TRBV15
d_gene: -

CDR3nt: TGTGCCAGCGTAACGGGACAGGGTAGGGCCGAGCAGTACTTC
CDR3aa: CASVTGQGRAEQYF
j_gene: TRBJ2-7
abundance: many
len: 14
v_gene: TRBV2
d_gene: TRBD1

CDR3nt: TGTGCCAGCAGCTTAACGGTGCGTAGCGGGGGAAACAATGAGCAGTTCTTC
CDR3aa: CASSLTVRSGGNNEQFF
j_gene: TRBJ2-1
abundance: few
len: 17
v_gene: TRBV7-3
d_gene: TRBD2

CDR3nt: TGCGCCAGCAGCTCCGGGACAGGGGGATCACCCCTCCACTTT
CDR3aa: CASSSGTGGSPLHF
j_gene: TRBJ1-6
abundance: many
len: 14
v_gene: TRBV5-1
d_gene: TRBD1

CDR3nt: TGTGCCATCAATGCTGGGGGCTCAGATACGCAGTATTTT
CDR3aa: CAINAGGSDTQYF
j_gene: TRBJ2-3
abundance: few
len: 13
v_gene: TRBV10-3
d_gene: -

CDR3nt: TGCAGTGCTGGACGGGTCAATCAGCCCCAGCATTTT
CDR3aa: CSAGRVNQPQHF
j_gene: TRBJ1-5
abundance: few
len: 12
v_gene: TRBV20-1
d_gene: -

CDR3nt: TGTGCCAGCAGCCCTGGGGGACAGGGTAGAGCCAAAAACATTCAGTACTTC
CDR3aa: CASSPGGQGRAKNIQYF
j_gene: TRBJ2-4
abundance: -
len: 17
v_gene: TRBV28
d_gene: TRBD1

CDR3nt: TGCAGCATAAACAGGGGGGCAAGGTACGAGCAGTACTTC
CDR3aa: CSINRGARYEQYF
j_gene: TRBJ2-7
abundance: many
len: 13
v_gene: TRBV20-1
d_gene: TRBD1

CDR3nt: TGCAGTGCACGAACGGTAGCAGGGTCCTACGAGCAGTACTTC
CDR3aa: CSARTVAGSYEQYF
j_gene: TRBJ2-7
abundance: many
len: 14
v_gene: TRBV20-1
d_gene: -

CDR3nt: TGCAGCGTTGAGTCAGGGGTAGGCGTGGGTACGCAGTATTTT
CDR3aa: CSVESGVGVGTQYF
j_gene: TRBJ2-3
abundance: many
len: 14
v_gene: TRBV29-1
d_gene: -

CDR3nt: TGTGCCAGCAGTCCCCGGCGGGTGGCTAGCGGTGAGGGTGAGCAGTTCTTC
CDR3aa: CASSPRRVASGEGEQFF
j_gene: TRBJ2-1
abundance: many
len: 17
v_gene: TRBV6-1
d_gene: TRBD2

CDR3nt: TGTGCCAGCAGCTGGAATCAGGGGAACACTGAAGCTTTCTTT
CDR3aa: CASSWNQGNTEAFF
j_gene: TRBJ1-1
abundance: many
len: 14
v_gene: TRBV7-2
d_gene: -

CDR3nt: TGTGCCAGCAGTGAACAGGGGGCGAGCACTGAAGCTTTCTTT
CDR3aa: CASSEQGASTEAFF
j_gene: TRBJ1-1
abundance: -
len: 14
v_gene: TRBV7-2
d_gene: TRBD1

CDR3nt: TGTGCCAGCAGCGTAGACACCTTGAGGGAGACCCAGTACTTC
CDR3aa: CASSVDTLRETQYF
j_gene: TRBJ2-5
abundance: -
len: 14
v_gene: TRBV9
d_gene: -

CDR3nt: TGTGCCAGCAGCCGGGGAGTCCTGTATGGCTACACCTTC
CDR3aa: CASSRGVLYGYTF
j_gene: TRBJ1-2
abundance: -
len: 13
v_gene: TRBV7-9
d_gene: -

CDR3nt: TGTGCCAGCAGCCAATTTAAGGGGGTAGGCCAGCCCCAGCATTTT
CDR3aa: CASSQFKGVGQPQHF
j_gene: TRBJ1-5
abundance: many
len: 15
v_gene: TRBV3-1
d_gene: -

CDR3nt: TGTGCCAGCAGCCCGCGGACAGGACTGAGCTCCTACGAGCAGTACTTC
CDR3aa: CASSPRTGLSSYEQYF
j_gene: TRBJ2-7
abundance: -
len: 16
v_gene: TRBV7-8
d_gene: TRBD1

CDR3nt: TGTGCCAGCTCACTTACTATCGGACAGGGCGGCTACGAGCAGTACTTC
CDR3aa: CASSLTIGQGGYEQYF
j_gene: TRBJ2-7
abundance: -
len: 16
v_gene: TRBV18
d_gene: TRBD1

CDR3nt: TGCGCCAGCAGCCAAGGACTGGACATCTACGAGCAGTACTTC
CDR3aa: CASSQGLDIYEQYF
j_gene: TRBJ2-7
abundance: many
len: 14
v_gene: TRBV4-1
d_gene: -

CDR3nt: TGTGCCATCCATCTAGGGGGGGGCCTCACAGATACGCAGTATTTT
CDR3aa: CAIHLGGGLTDTQYF
j_gene: TRBJ2-3
abundance: many
len: 15
v_gene: TRBV2
d_gene: -

CDR3nt: TGTGCCAGCAGTGGACAGGGCCATTCACCCCTCCACTTT
CDR3aa: CASSGQGHSPLHF
j_gene: TRBJ1-6
abundance: -
len: 13
v_gene: TRBV12-3/TRBV12-4
d_gene: TRBD1

CDR3nt: TGTGCCAGCAGTTTATTGACGTACGAGCAGTACTTC
CDR3aa: CASSLLTYEQYF
j_gene: TRBJ2-7
abundance: many
len: 12
v_gene: TRBV28
d_gene: -

CDR3nt: TGTGCCAGCAGCGCCCCGGGACGCCAGTGGGGTTCAGAGACCCAGTACTTC
CDR3aa: CASSAPGRQWGSETQYF
j_gene: TRBJ2-5
abundance: many
len: 17
v_gene: TRBV2
d_gene: -

CDR3nt: TGTGCCAGCAGCTTTATTCTCGGGGTGGGCCGCTCATACGAGCAGTACTTC
CDR3aa: CASSFILGVGRSYEQYF
j_gene: TRBJ2-7
abundance: -
len: 17
v_gene: TRBV5-5
d_gene: -

CDR3nt: TGCAGCGTTCGGACAGGGTATGGCACCGGGGAGCTGTTTTTT
CDR3aa: CSVRTGYGTGELFF
j_gene: TRBJ2-2
abundance: many
len: 14
v_gene: TRBV29-1
d_gene: TRBD1

CDR3nt: TGTGCCAGCTCACCGGGCCGGGACAGGGCCTATGGCTACACCTTC
CDR3aa: CASSPGRDRAYGYTF
j_gene: TRBJ1-2
abundance: many
len: 15
v_gene: TRBV18
d_gene: TRBD1

CDR3nt: TGTGCCAGCAGACAAACAGCGGGGGGACCCTACAATGAGCAGTTCTTC
CDR3aa: CASRQTAGGPYNEQFF
j_gene: TRBJ2-1
abundance: -
len: 16
v_gene: TRBV9
d_gene: TRBD2

CDR3nt: TGCAGTGCTAGAGATAGCGGGTCAGAGACCCAGTACTTC
CDR3aa: CSARDSGSETQYF
j_gene: TRBJ2-5
abundance: many
len: 13
v_gene: TRBV20-1
d_gene: TRBD2

CDR3nt: TGTGCCAGCAGTTTATTAAACACCCGGTTTTTTTACAATGAGCAGTTCTTC
CDR3aa: CASSLLNTRFFYNEQFF
j_gene: TRBJ2-1
abundance: few
len: 17
v_gene: TRBV27
d_gene: -

CDR3nt: TGTGCCAGCAGTCGGGCCGCCTCGGTTTTGAATACGCAGTATTTT
CDR3aa: CASSRAASVLNTQYF
j_gene: TRBJ2-3
abundance: -
len: 15
v_gene: TRBV6-1
d_gene: -

CDR3nt: TGTGCCAGCAGCTTCGCGGGCTGGGGCAATCAGCCCCAGCATTTT
CDR3aa: CASSFAGWGNQPQHF
j_gene: TRBJ1-5
abundance: -
len: 15
v_gene: TRBV5-6
d_gene: -